These T cell receptor beta chains were read from a single sample in a study of technical replicates of blood from a handful of donors. Produced via immunoSEQ multiplex PCR; TCRdb's table is partial and in-frame only. The data contain about 79,000 clones, about nine tenths of them seen just once; the ten biggest clones take up roughly 0.37%. The sequenced sample was T cells isolated from PBMCs. These receptors all stem from a human donor in good health. Some clones in this sample may be carry-over from other donors' samples. The CDR3 runs from the conserved cysteine through the conserved F or W. D genes are given only for firm matches. The size entry is marked missing in some rows and otherwise reads once, few, many or a size class.

>TRBJ2-5|TRBV21-1|.|.
CASSKVGQETQYF
TGTGCCAGCAGCAAAGTCGGCCAAGAGACCCAGTACTTC
>TRBJ1-3|TRBV7-2|.|.
CASSLLDWHREYSGNTIYF
TGTGCCAGCAGCTTACTGGATTGGCACAGAGAATACTCTGGAAACACCATATATTTT
>TRBJ2-3|TRBV7-9|.|once
CASSLRQTDTQYF
TGTGCCAGCAGCCTTAGACAGACAGATACGCAGTATTTT
>TRBJ2-1|TRBV19|.|.
CASRLEMSSYNEQFF
TGTGCCAGTAGGCTAGAGATGAGCTCCTACAATGAGCAGTTCTTC
>TRBJ1-4|TRBV30|TRBD1|.
CAWGQDPPGEKLFF
TGTGCCTGGGGACAGGACCCTCCAGGAGAAAAACTGTTTTTT
>TRBJ1-1|TRBV19|.|.
CASSKRSNEAFF
TGTGCCAGTAGTAAGCGAAGTAACGAAGCTTTCTTT
>TRBJ2-7|TRBV19|.|once
CASSSALGRGWYEQYF
TGTGCCAGTAGTTCGGCCCTCGGCCGGGGTTGGTACGAGCAGTACTTC
>TRBJ1-2|TRBV4-1|.|once
CASSQDWRAGYGYTF
TGCGCCAGCAGCCAAGATTGGAGGGCGGGCTATGGCTACACCTTC
>TRBJ2-3|TRBV4-2|TRBD2|.
CASSYTSGAGGDTQYF
TGTGCCAGCAGCTATACTAGCGGAGCCGGGGGAGATACGCAGTATTTT
>TRBJ1-3|TRBV5-5|TRBD1|.
CASSWGQFGNTIYF
TGTGCCAGCAGCTGGGGACAGTTTGGAAACACCATATATTTT
>TRBJ2-1|TRBV7-2|.|once
CASSLTYNEQFF
TGTGCCAGCAGCCTTACCTACAATGAGCAGTTCTTC
>TRBJ2-1|TRBV7-6|.|.
CASSLFTSSYNEQFF
TGTGCCAGCAGCTTATTCACGAGCTCCTACAATGAGCAGTTCTTC
>TRBJ2-1|TRBV27|TRBD2|.
CACAGTNNNEQFF
TGTGCCTGCGCCGGGACTAATAACAATGAGCAGTTCTTC
>TRBJ2-2|TRBV7-8|TRBD2|.
CASSPNSGDTGELFF
TGTGCCAGCAGCCCCAATAGCGGGGACACCGGGGAGCTGTTTTTT
>TRBJ1-1|TRBV30|.|.
CAWEGNTEAFF
TGTGCCTGGGAGGGAAACACTGAAGCTTTCTTT
>TRBJ1-2|TRBV19|.|.
CASSKDWRMGYTF
TGTGCCAGTAGTAAGGACTGGAGGATGGGCTACACCTTC
>TRBJ2-4|TRBV30|TRBD1|.
CAWSQDRVAKNIQYF
TGTGCCTGGAGCCAAGACAGGGTAGCCAAAAACATTCAGTACTTC
>TRBJ2-1|TRBV27|.|.
CASSQLSEQFF
TGTGCCAGCAGTCAACTTTCTGAGCAGTTCTTC
>TRBJ2-3|TRBV7-7|.|.
CASSLQGSDTQYF
TGTGCCAGCAGCTTACAGGGGTCAGATACGCAGTATTTT
>TRBJ2-1|TRBV28|TRBD2|.
CASSSGTMSYNEQFF
TGTGCCAGCAGTTCCGGGACTATGTCCTACAATGAGCAGTTCTTC
>TRBJ1-3|TRBV7-9|TRBD1|.
CASSWQGQGSGGNTIYF
TGTGCCAGCAGTTGGCAGGGACAGGGAAGTGGTGGAAACACCATATATTTT
>TRBJ2-2|TRBV2|.|few
CASSEIIIAGELFF
TGTGCCAGCAGTGAAATAATTATAGCCGGGGAGCTGTTTTTT
>TRBJ1-2|TRBV7-2|.|.
CASSPYGGDGYTF
TGTGCCAGCAGCCCCTACGGAGGGGACGGCTACACCTTC
>TRBJ1-1|TRBV29-1|.|.
CSVDLFNTEAFF
TGCAGCGTTGACCTATTTAACACTGAAGCTTTCTTT
>TRBJ1-2|TRBV11-3|TRBD1|.
CASSTGSGTGNYGYTF
TGTGCCAGCAGCACCGGCTCCGGGACAGGCAACTATGGCTACACCTTC
>TRBJ2-1|TRBV4-1|TRBD2|.
CASSQVTSGSDEQFF
TGCGCCAGCAGCCAGGTAACTAGCGGGAGCGATGAGCAGTTCTTC
>TRBJ2-3|TRBV10-3|.|once
CAISASLRDSTDTQYF
TGTGCCATCAGTGCTAGCCTCCGGGACTCCACAGATACGCAGTATTTT
>TRBJ2-2|TRBV30|.|.
CAWSVLKDTGELFF
TGTGCCTGGAGTGTACTAAAAGACACCGGGGAGCTGTTTTTT
>TRBJ2-3|TRBV9|TRBD2|once
CASSVGSSGSSTDTQYF
TGTGCCAGCAGCGTAGGATCGAGCGGGAGTAGCACAGATACGCAGTATTTT
>TRBJ2-1|TRBV7-2|TRBD2|.
CASSLSRASGREGQFF
TGTGCCAGCAGCTTAAGTAGAGCTAGCGGGAGGGAGGGGCAGTTCTTC
>TRBJ1-2|TRBV11-3|.|.
CASSQAPGVGYTF
TGTGCCAGCAGCCAAGCGCCCGGGGTCGGCTACACCTTC
>TRBJ2-7|TRBV4-1|.|.
CASSQEPHREGYEQYF
TGCGCCAGCAGCCAAGAACCCCACAGGGAAGGGTACGAGCAGTACTTC
>TRBJ2-7|TRBV7-9|.|once
CASSQGGEQYF
TGTGCCAGCAGCCAAGGGGGCGAGCAGTACTTC
>TRBJ2-1|TRBV19|TRBD2|.
CASNLAGGDNEQFF
TGTGCCAGTAATTTAGCGGGAGGGGACAATGAGCAGTTCTTC
>TRBJ2-1|TRBV23-1|.|once
CARRTTGHEQFF
TGCGCCAGAAGAACTACAGGGCATGAGCAGTTCTTC
>TRBJ2-7|TRBV15|TRBD2|.
CATSRGPSGRAQTSYEQYF
TGTGCCACCAGCAGAGGACCTAGCGGGAGGGCCCAGACCTCCTACGAGCAGTACTTC
>TRBJ2-7|TRBV29-1|TRBD1|.
CSVGDRGTYEQYF
TGCAGCGTGGGGGACAGGGGGACGTACGAGCAGTACTTC
>TRBJ1-5|TRBV18|.|few
CASSPGEDQPQHF
TGTGCCAGCTCACCAGGTGAGGATCAGCCCCAGCATTTT
>TRBJ2-7|TRBV5-1|TRBD1|.
CASGTRDSYEQYF
TGCGCCAGCGGAACCCGGGACAGCTACGAGCAGTACTTC
>TRBJ1-5|TRBV6-1|.|.
CASSERGAGSQPQHF
TGTGCCAGCAGTGAACGGGGGGCAGGGAGTCAGCCCCAGCATTTT
>TRBJ1-2|TRBV28|TRBD1|once
CASSENPAGTGYGYTF
TGTGCCAGCAGCGAAAACCCGGCCGGGACAGGGTATGGCTACACCTTC
>TRBJ1-4|TRBV28|TRBD1|few
CASSWPGTGDEKLFF
TGTGCCAGCAGTTGGCCCGGGACAGGGGATGAAAAACTGTTTTTT
>TRBJ2-7|TRBV6-5|TRBD2|.
CASRGTSGSYEQYF
TGTGCCAGCCGGGGGACTAGCGGGTCCTACGAGCAGTACTTC
>TRBJ2-1|TRBV28|TRBD2|.
CASSLSLGGGNEQFF
TGTGCCAGCAGTTTGTCGCTTGGGGGGGGCAATGAGCAGTTCTTC
>TRBJ2-5|TRBV19|.|.
CASSMMAGTLQETQYF
TGTGCCAGTAGTATGATGGCGGGAACCCTCCAAGAGACCCAGTACTTC
>TRBJ1-4|TRBV19|.|.
CASSTTGNANEKLFF
TGTGCCAGTAGTACAACAGGGAACGCTAATGAAAAACTGTTTTTT
>TRBJ2-7|TRBV29-1|TRBD1|.
CSVTRDRVYEQYF
TGCAGCGTTACCCGGGACAGGGTCTACGAGCAGTACTTC
>TRBJ1-5|TRBV7-2|TRBD1|.
CASNPTGGNQPQHF
TGTGCCAGCAACCCGACAGGGGGCAATCAGCCCCAGCATTTT